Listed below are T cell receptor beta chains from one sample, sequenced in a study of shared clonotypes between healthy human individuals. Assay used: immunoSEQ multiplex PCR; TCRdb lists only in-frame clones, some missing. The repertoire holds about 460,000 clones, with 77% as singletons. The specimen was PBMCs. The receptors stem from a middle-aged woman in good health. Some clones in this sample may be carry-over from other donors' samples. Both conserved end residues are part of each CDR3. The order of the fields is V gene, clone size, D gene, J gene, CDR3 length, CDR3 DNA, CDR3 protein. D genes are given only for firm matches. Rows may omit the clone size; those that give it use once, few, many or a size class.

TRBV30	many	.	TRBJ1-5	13	TGTGCCTGGGGCCGGGGACGGAATCAGCCCCAGCATTTT	CAWGRGRNQPQHF
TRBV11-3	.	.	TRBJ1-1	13	TGTGCCAGCAGCAAGCAGGAAAGCACTGAAGCTTTCTTT	CASSKQESTEAFF
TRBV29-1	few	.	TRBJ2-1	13	TGCAGCGTTAGGCGGGGCTCCTACAATGAGCAGTTCTTC	CSVRRGSYNEQFF
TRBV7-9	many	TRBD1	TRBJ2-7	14	TGTGCCAGCAGCCGGACAGGGGATTTCTACGAGCAGTACTTC	CASSRTGDFYEQYF
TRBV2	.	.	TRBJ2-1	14	TGTGCCAGCAGTGTGTTGGGGGAAGGTGGTGAGCAGTTCTTC	CASSVLGEGGEQFF
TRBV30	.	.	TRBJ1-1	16	TGTGCCTGGAGTGTACGCGGGGGGGTCCGGAACACTGAAGCTTTCTTT	CAWSVRGGVRNTEAFF
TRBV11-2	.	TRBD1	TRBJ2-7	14	TGTGCCAGCAGCCGGGACAGGGGGCGAAACGAGCAGTACTTC	CASSRDRGRNEQYF
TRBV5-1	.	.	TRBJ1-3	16	TGCGCCAGCAGCCTCCAGGGCGGGAACTCTGGAAACACCATATATTTT	CASSLQGGNSGNTIYF
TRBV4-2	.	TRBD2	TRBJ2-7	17	TGTGCCAGCAGCCAGTTCGGGACTAGCGGGAGTCCTCGCGAGCAGTACTTC	CASSQFGTSGSPREQYF
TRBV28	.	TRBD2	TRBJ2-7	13	TGTGCCAGCAGTTGGGGGGGTCGGGGCGAGCAGTACTTC	CASSWGGRGEQYF
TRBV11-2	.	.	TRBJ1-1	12	TGTGCCAGCAGCTTAACAGGCCTAGGAGCTTTCTTT	CASSLTGLGAFF
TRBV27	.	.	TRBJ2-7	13	TGTGCCAGCAGTTCGAACAGGGTCCGCGAGCAGTACTTC	CASSSNRVREQYF
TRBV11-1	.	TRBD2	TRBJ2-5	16	TGTGCCAGCAGCCCCCGGACTAGCGGGGTCCAAGAGACCCAGTACTTC	CASSPRTSGVQETQYF
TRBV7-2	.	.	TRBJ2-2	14	TGTGCCAGCAGCCGCGGGGTGGACACCGGGGAGCTGTTTTTT	CASSRGVDTGELFF
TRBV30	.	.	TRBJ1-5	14	TGTGCCTGGAGTGTCGGTTGGGAGCCCCAGCCCCAGCATTTT	CAWSVGWEPQPQHF
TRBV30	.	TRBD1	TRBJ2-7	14	TGTGCCTGTAACCACAGGGGGCGCAACTACGAGCAGTACTTC	CACNHRGRNYEQYF
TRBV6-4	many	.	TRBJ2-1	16	TGTGCCAGCAGTGACGCTCAGGGGACCCCCAGCGATGAGCAGTTCTTC	CASSDAQGTPSDEQFF
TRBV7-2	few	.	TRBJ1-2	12	TGTGCCAGCAGCTTACAGGGCTATGGCTACACCTTC	CASSLQGYGYTF
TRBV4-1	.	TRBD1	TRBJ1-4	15	TGCGCCAGCAGCCAAGCCCGGGACAGCACTGAAAAACTGTTTTTT	CASSQARDSTEKLFF
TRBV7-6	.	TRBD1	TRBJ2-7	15	TGTGCCAGCAGCTTAGCGGGGACAGGGGGATACGAGCAGTACTTC	CASSLAGTGGYEQYF
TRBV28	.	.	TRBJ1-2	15	TGTGCCAGCAGTTTATTGGTCCGGGATTGGAATGGCTACACCTTC	CASSLLVRDWNGYTF
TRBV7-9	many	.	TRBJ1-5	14	TGTGCCAGCAGCTTAGGGGACACCAATCAGCCCCAGCATTTT	CASSLGDTNQPQHF
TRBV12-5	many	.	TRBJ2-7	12	TGTGCTAGTGGCAAATCCCCGTACGAGCAGTACTTC	CASGKSPYEQYF
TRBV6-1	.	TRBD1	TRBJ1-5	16	TGTGCCAGCAGTGACATGACAGGGATTAGCAATCAGCCCCAGCACTTT	CASSDMTGISNQPQHF
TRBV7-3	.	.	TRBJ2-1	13	TGTGCCAGCAGCTCGGGACCACACAATGAGCAGTTCTTC	CASSSGPHNEQFF
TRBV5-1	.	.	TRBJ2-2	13	TGCGCCAGCAGCCGAGACGTCACCGGGGAGCTGTTTTTT	CASSRDVTGELFF
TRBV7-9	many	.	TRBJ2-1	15	TGTGCCAGCAGCCCCGATACCGGGATCTACAATGAGCAGTTCTTC	CASSPDTGIYNEQFF
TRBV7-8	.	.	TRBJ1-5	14	TGTGCCAGCAGCTTAGTGTTGGGCAATCAGCCCCAGCATTTT	CASSLVLGNQPQHF
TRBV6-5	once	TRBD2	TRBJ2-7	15	TGTGCCAGCAGACCCCAGGGACTAGCGGCCTACGAGCAGTACTTC	CASRPQGLAAYEQYF
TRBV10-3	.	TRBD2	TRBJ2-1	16	TGTGCCATCAGTGAGTTTGGGGCGGGAGCAGACAATGAGCAGTTCTTC	CAISEFGAGADNEQFF
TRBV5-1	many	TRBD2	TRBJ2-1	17	TGCGCCAGCAGCTTGAGTTCTGCGGGAGGGCCGGGCAATGAGCAGTTCTTC	CASSLSSAGGPGNEQFF
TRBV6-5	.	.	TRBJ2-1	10	TGTGCCAGCGGTCCTAATGAGCAGTTCTTC	CASGPNEQFF
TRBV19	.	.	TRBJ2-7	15	TGTGCCAGTAGTACACCCGGACGGCAGGGATACGAGCAGTACTTC	CASSTPGRQGYEQYF
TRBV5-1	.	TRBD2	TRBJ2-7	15	TGCGCCAGCAGCGGCAATAGCGGGAGGACGTACGAGCAGTACTTC	CASSGNSGRTYEQYF